The 30 T cell receptor beta chains given below trace back to one sample, sequenced in a study of cytomegalovirus exposure and HLA in healthy donors. The primer mix had 60 Vbeta and 13 Jbeta primers. Method: immunoSEQ multiplex PCR; TCRdb's copy keeps in-frame clones and lacks some. The sample contains about 96,000 clones, roughly 74% of which appear only once. The sequenced sample consisted of PBMCs. These receptors were collected from a female donor in good health and CMV-seropositive.

The gene calls are TRBV4-3 and TRBJ1-5; 7 bases are a match to TRBD1. There are 17 residues in the CDR3. The ends lost 0 bases at V and 0 bases at J; junction bases unmatched: 5. Looked up from germline, CDR1 is LGHNA and CDR2 is YSLEER. CDR3 nucleotides: TGCGCCAGCAGCCAAGACTACAGGGGCAATAGCAATCAGCCCCAGCATTTT. It translates to CASSQDYRGNSNQPQHF.

The chain combines TRBV4-3 with TRBJ2-7, with a possible D match to TRBD2 (6 bases). Trimming pared 0 bases from V and 0 bases from J, leaving 9 bases between. The CDR3 contains 15 residues. Germline V gene data show CDR1 as LGHNA and CDR2 as YSLEER. The CDR3 region is CASSQELAFSYEQYF. The CDR3 nucleotides read TGCGCCAGCAGCCAAGAACTAGCTTTCTCCTACGAGCAGTACTTC.

The V call is TRBV28, the J call TRBJ2-1, with TRBD1 matching over 7 bases. CDR1 and CDR2 (germline): MDHEN, SYDVKM. This CDR3 has 16 residues. Losses at the gene ends were 8 bases for V and 0 bases for J; bases not matched to a gene: 10. This chain's CDR3 is CASPPGGPLSYNEQFF. Written as DNA, the CDR3 is TGTGCCAGCCCTCCAGGGGGTCCCCTCTCCTACAATGAGCAGTTCTTC. Full variable domain (outside the CDR3, taken from reference TRBV28 and TRBJ2-1): DVKVTQSSRYLVKRTGEKVFLECVQDMDHENMFWYRQDPGLGLRLIYFSYDVKMKEKGDIPEGYSVSREKKERFSLILESASTNQTSMYLCASPPGGPLSYNEQFFGPGTRLTVL.

The J gene is TRBJ1-2, the V gene TRBV5-4, with a weak D call TRBD1 (6 bases). This CDR3 is built from 14 residues. The V end was cut by 5 bases, the J end by 4 bases, with 15 bases between. From germline, CDR1 is SGHNT and CDR2 YYREEE (reference sequence). Written as DNA, the CDR3 is TGTGCCAGCAGTGGGCAGGGGAGAGGCTATGGCTACACCTTC. Its translation is CASSGQGRGYGYTF.

The rearrangement links TRBV10-3 to TRBJ2-7; the match to TRBD2 covers 7 bases. V lost 0 bases to trimming and J lost 5 bases; unmatched junction nucleotides: 7. Germline CDR1 is ENHRY and CDR2 is SYGVKD. The CDR3 has 15 amino acids. Here the CDR3 DNA reads TGTGCCATCAGTGAGTCTGGGCGGGAGAGGAACGAGCAGTACTTC. Amino acid sequence: CAISESGRERNEQYF.

The CDR3 DNA is TGTGCCAGCAGCTTAGCGCTAAGTCACACTGAAGCTTTCTTT. Amino acids: CASSLALSHTEAFF. The rearrangement joins TRBV7-2 to TRBJ1-1, with D unclear. The CDR3 has 14 residues. V was clipped by 0 bases and J by 3 bases, with 8 bases between them. Germline V CDR1 and CDR2: SGHTA, FQGNSA.

The V call is TRBV29-1, the J call TRBJ2-1; 8 bases match TRBD1. Germline CDR1 SQVTM, CDR2 ANQGSEA. The CDR3 has 12 amino acids. V was clipped by 1 base and J by 15 bases; unmatched bases: 8. The CDR3 is CSVEVFGDRLFF. The CDR3 nucleotides read TGCAGCGTTGAAGTATTCGGGGACAGGCTGTTCTTC.

The chain couples TRBV19 to TRBJ1-2; D unresolved. There are 13 residues in the CDR3. V dropped 8 bases and J dropped 2 bases, with 12 bases sitting between them. Per germline, CDR1 LNHDA and CDR2 SQIVND (reference sequence). The chain's CDR3 is CASLIRPNYGYTF. In DNA, the CDR3 is TGTGCCAGTTTAATCAGGCCCAACTATGGCTACACCTTC.

The J gene is TRBJ2-7, the V gene TRBV30; 9 positions agree with TRBD2. Germline loops: CDR1 GTSNPN, CDR2 SVGIG (reference sequence). This CDR3 has 14 residues. V lost 5 bases and J lost 5; bases outside the gene matches: 10. DNA for the CDR3: TGTGCCTGGGGGGGAGGACTAGCGACCCACGAGCAGTACTTC. It specifies CAWGGGLATHEQYF. The full variable domain, with the rest looked up from reference TRBV30 and TRBJ2-7, is SQTIHQWPATLVQPVGSPLSLECTVEGTSNPNLYWYRQAAGRGLQLLFYSVGIGQISSEVPQNLSASRPQDRQFILSSKKLLLSDSGFYLCAWGGGLATHEQYFGPGTRLTVT.

The J gene is TRBJ2-3, the V gene TRBV18, with 8 positions matching TRBD2. CDR3 length: 15 residues. Germline lookup yields CDR1 KGHSH and CDR2 LQKENI. Losses at the gene ends were 0 bases for V and 1 base for J; bases not matched to a gene: 0. CDR3 loop: CASSPPLAGTDTQYF. CDR3 bases: TGTGCCAGCTCACCACCACTAGCGGGCACAGATACGCAGTATTTT.

The V call is TRBV2, the J call TRBJ2-5; 15 bases agree with TRBD2. The V gene end was trimmed by 4 bases and the J gene end by 5 bases; junction bases not matched to a gene: 5. The germline V gene has CDR1 SNHLY and CDR2 FYNNEI. The CDR3 runs 16 residues. The CDR3 reads CASSGTSGGAGETQYF. The DNA for the CDR3 is TGTGCCAGCAGTGGGACTAGCGGGGGGGCCGGGGAGACCCAGTACTTC.

V is TRBV2 and J is TRBJ1-6; 11 nucleotides match TRBD1. The germline CDR1 and CDR2 sequences are SNHLY and FYNNEI. V trimming: 5 bases; J trimming: 5 bases; junction bases outside the gene matches: 2. This CDR3 spans 15 amino acids. CDR3 residues: CASSWDRGNNSPLHF. The CDR3, as DNA: TGTGCCAGCAGTTGGGACAGGGGGAATAATTCACCCCTCCACTTT.

This chain connects TRBV4-3 to TRBJ1-6; perhaps TRBD1 as D (5 bases). Germline assignment: CDR1 LGHNA and CDR2 YSLEER. V was clipped by 3 bases and J by 9 bases, with 9 bases between them. The CDR3 loop spans 13 amino acids. CDR3 amino acids: CASSQTAGSPLHF. CDR3 in DNA: TGCGCCAGCAGCCAGACAGCCGGTTCACCCCTCCACTTT.

The chain links TRBV13 to TRBJ2-7, with TRBD1 as a possible D gene (6 bases). Germline values: CDR1 PRHDT, CDR2 FYEKMQ (reference sequence). Deletions cut 0 bases from V and 2 bases from J, with 11 bases between. The CDR3 spans 15 residues. DNA for the CDR3: TGTGCCAGCAGCTTAGGCAGGGGTGAAGCCTACGAGCAGTACTTC. Residues: CASSLGRGEAYEQYF.

This chain connects TRBV30 to TRBJ2-7, with 9 bases that match TRBD1. After removal of 5 bases from V and 4 bases from J, the junction contained 12 bases not matched to a gene. Looked up from germline, CDR1 is GTSNPN and CDR2 is SVGIG (reference sequence). This CDR3 has 15 residues. This CDR3 reads CAWPPPGQGNYEQYF. In DNA form, the CDR3 reads TGTGCCTGGCCGCCTCCGGGACAGGGTAATTACGAGCAGTACTTC.

The chain joins TRBV30 to TRBJ1-3; 7 bases are a match to TRBD1. The CDR3 covers 15 residues. The ends lost 3 bases at V and 1 base at J; junction bases unmatched: 6. Germline CDR1 and CDR2: GTSNPN and SVGIG (reference sequence). The CDR3 DNA sequence: TGTGCCTGGAGGGACAAGACAGGGTCTGGAAACACCATATATTTT. It specifies CAWRDKTGSGNTIYF. The full variable domain, rest sourced from reference TRBV30 and TRBJ1-3, is SQTIHQWPATLVQPVGSPLSLECTVEGTSNPNLYWYRQAAGRGLQLLFYSVGIGQISSEVPQNLSASRPQDRQFILSSKKLLLSDSGFYLCAWRDKTGSGNTIYFGEGSWLTVV.

This chain links TRBV5-4 with TRBJ2-4, with 7 bases fitting TRBD1. Looked up from germline, CDR1 is SGHNT and CDR2 is YYREEE (reference sequence). The length of the CDR3 is 16 residues. J was trimmed by 0 bases and V by 6 bases; bases with no gene match: 9. The CDR3, as DNA: TGTGCCAGCACCCAAAGGGGGCTAGTAGCCAAAAACATTCAGTACTTC. Amino acids: CASTQRGLVAKNIQYF.

The CDR3 nucleotides are TGTGCCAGCAGCCCCCGGACTAGCGGGGACCACATTCAGTACTTC. Its translation is CASSPRTSGDHIQYF. The chain carries TRBV9 and TRBJ2-4; 12 nucleotides line up with TRBD2. The CDR3 is 15 residues long. Germline V gene lookup returns CDR1 SGDLS and CDR2 YYNGEE. J gave up 8 bases and V 4 bases, and 7 bases lay outside the gene matches. The full variable domain, with the rest looked up from reference TRBV9 and TRBJ2-4, is DSGVTQTPKHLITATGQRVTLRCSPRSGDLSVYWYQQSLDQGLQFLIQYYNGEERAKGNILERFSAQQFPDLHSELNLSSLELGDSALYFCASSPRTSGDHIQYFGAGTRLSVL.

V gene TRBV6-5 combines with J gene TRBJ1-2; tentatively, D is TRBD1 (6 bases). Germline lookup yields CDR1 MNHEY and CDR2 SVGAGI. V lost 4 bases and J 0 bases, leaving 12 bases between the germline ends. The CDR3 runs 15 residues. Written as DNA, the CDR3 is TGTGCCAGCAGTTCCCCCGGACAGACTAACTATGGCTACACCTTC. This translates into CASSSPGQTNYGYTF.

The chain carries TRBV18 and TRBJ1-4, with unresolved D. Germline CDR1 reads KGHSH; CDR2 reads LQKENI. V lost 6 bases and J lost 6, with 14 bases in between. The CDR3 runs 14 residues. CDR3 sequence (DNA): TGTGCCAGCTCCCCGAGGACGGGAGATGAAAAACTGTTTTTT. This sequence encodes CASSPRTGDEKLFF.

V and J are TRBV18 and TRBJ2-1, with D possibly TRBD2 on 5 matching bases. Trimming cost V 2 bases and J 8 bases, with 13 bases left between them. CDR3 size: 14 residues. The germline V gene has CDR1 KGHSH and CDR2 LQKENI. CDR3 amino acids: CASSPNLGSDEQFF. Written as DNA, the CDR3 is TGTGCCAGCTCACCAAATTTGGGGAGCGATGAGCAGTTCTTC. The variable domain in full, completed from reference TRBV18 and TRBJ2-1, reads NAGVMQNPRHLVRRRGQEARLRCSPMKGHSHVYWYRQLPEEGLKFMVYLQKENIIDESGMPKERFSAEFPKEGPSILRIQQVVRGDSAAYFCASSPNLGSDEQFFGPGTRLTVL.

This clone was found once. The CDR3 sequence: CASSPSRGGVSETQYF. Written as DNA, the CDR3 is TGTGCCAGCAGCCCCTCGAGAGGGGGGGTATCAGAGACCCAGTACTTC. V gene TRBV11-3 combines with J gene TRBJ2-5; D might be TRBD2 (7 bases). Germline assignment: CDR1 SGHNT and CDR2 YENEEA. V was cut by 5 bases and J by 4 bases, with 20 bases left in between. The CDR3 totals 16 residues. The full variable domain, rest sourced from reference TRBV11-3 and TRBJ2-5, is EAGVVQSPRYKIIEKKQPVAFWCNPISGHNTLYWYLQNLGQGPELLIRYENEEAVDDSQLPKDRFSAERLKGVDSTLKIQPAELGDSAVYLCASSPSRGGVSETQYFGPGTRLLVL.

The chain joins TRBV5-6 to TRBJ1-1; 11 bases are a match to TRBD1. Germline CDR1 is SGHDT and CDR2 is YYEEEE. The CDR3 totals 15 residues. V trimming: 0 bases; J trimming: 8 bases; junction bases outside the gene matches: 6. The CDR3 protein is CASSLGDRGVLEAFF. In nucleotides, the CDR3 is TGTGCCAGCAGCTTGGGGGACAGGGGGGTCCTCGAAGCTTTCTTT.

J is TRBJ2-3 and V is TRBV11-2; D might be TRBD2 (7 bases). Trimming removed 1 base at V and 6 bases at J, with 23 bases between. The germline V gene encodes CDR1 SGHAT and CDR2 FQNNGV. The CDR3 sequence is 18 residues long. CDR3 in DNA: TGTGCCAGCAGCTTAGTTCCTCCACTGGCGGAGGGGGGGGATACGCAGTATTTT. This encodes CASSLVPPLAEGGDTQYF.

The chain links TRBV9 to TRBJ2-5, with D unclear. CDR3 length equals 12 residues. With 5 bases removed from V and 4 bases from J, the gap between germline ends came to 9 bases. Looked up from germline, CDR1 is SGDLS and CDR2 is YYNGEE. CDR3 amino acids: CASSPGSETQYF. CDR3 bases: TGTGCCAGCAGTCCAGGTTCAGAGACCCAGTACTTC. Supplemented by reference TRBV9 and TRBJ2-5, the full variable domain reads DSGVTQTPKHLITATGQRVTLRCSPRSGDLSVYWYQQSLDQGLQFLIQYYNGEERAKGNILERFSAQQFPDLHSELNLSSLELGDSALYFCASSPGSETQYFGPGTRLLVL.

This clone appeared a single time. The chain joins TRBV7-2 to TRBJ1-3; D unresolved. V lost 4 bases, J lost 4 bases, and 5 bases lay in between. The CDR3 is 12 residues long. In germline, CDR1 is SGHTA, CDR2 FQGNSA. The CDR3 nucleotides are TGTGCCAGCAGCTCCCAAGGAAACACCATATATTTT. Translation gives CASSSQGNTIYF.

The chain combines TRBV19 with TRBJ1-5; 7 nucleotides agree with TRBD1. V lost 7 bases to trimming and J lost 11 bases; unmatched junction nucleotides: 17. Per germline, CDR1 LNHDA and CDR2 SQIVND (reference sequence). CDR3 size: 15 residues. The CDR3 DNA reads as TGTGCCAGTAAGGTCCGGTGGGACAGCTTAAAGGCCCAGCATTTT. It is translated as CASKVRWDSLKAQHF.

The chain joins TRBV2 to TRBJ2-3; possible D gene TRBD2, 6 bases. CDR3 length equals 16 residues. The V and J ends lost 4 bases and 1 base respectively, with 15 bases between them. Germline V gene sequence: CDR1 SNHLY, CDR2 FYNNEI. The chain's CDR3 is CASSGGGVRGTDTQYF. CDR3 DNA sequence: TGTGCCAGCAGTGGGGGCGGGGTTAGAGGCACAGATACGCAGTATTTT.

This chain links TRBV12-5 with TRBJ2-1, with 9 bases fitting TRBD1. In germline, CDR1 is LGHNT, CDR2 FRNRAP. The CDR3 extends over 14 amino acids. V trimming: 6 bases; J trimming: 4 bases; junction bases outside the gene matches: 4. The CDR3 region is CASGPGTGYNEQFF. The DNA of the CDR3 is TGTGCTAGTGGCCCCGGGACAGGGTACAATGAGCAGTTCTTC.

The genes are TRBV5-1 and TRBJ1-1; no clear D gene. The CDR3 runs to 13 residues. Germline CDR1 and CDR2: SGHRS and YFSETQ. V dropped 7 bases and J dropped 3 bases, with 13 bases sitting between them. CDR3 sequence: CASRSSADTEAFF. The DNA of the CDR3 is TGCGCCAGCCGTTCCTCAGCGGACACTGAAGCTTTCTTT. Using reference TRBV5-1 and TRBJ1-1 for the parts outside the CDR3, the full variable domain is KAGVTQTPRYLIKTRGQQVTLSCSPISGHRSVSWYQQTPGQGLQFLFEYFSETQRNKGNFPGRFSGRQFSNSRSEMNVSTLELGDSALYLCASRSSADTEAFFGQGTRLTVV.